Each of the 31 T cell receptor beta chains below was sequenced from the same sample in a study of CD8+ T cells in alopecia areata. Treatment described: oral pan-JAK inhibitor, 5-10 mg twice daily. After isolation, RNA underwent reverse transcription to generate cDNA as the sequencing template. Profiling relied on immunoSEQ multiplex PCR, and the TCRdb table lists in-frame clones only, not all of them. The data hold 150,000 or so clones, with roughly two thirds observed a single time. The input for sequencing was CD4+ T cells sorted from blood, taken at week 4, from a patient treated with tofacitinib. The origin of the receptors is a human donor with alopecia areata.

Of note for this clone: This sample also contains other DNA sequences that code for the same CDR3. The chain employs TRBV9 and TRBJ2-3, with D perhaps being TRBD1 or TRBD2 (6 bases each). Germline V lookup: CDR1 SGDLS, CDR2 YYNGEE. Trimming left V 0 bases short and J 2 bases short, with 10 bases between. The CDR3 totals 15 residues. The CDR3 loop is CASSVEGGPTDTQYF. CDR3 nucleotide sequence: TGTGCCAGCAGCGTAGAGGGGGGCCCCACAGATACGCAGTATTTT.

This clone showed up just a few times. The chain links TRBV9 to TRBJ1-6; D ambiguous. Trimming took 0 bases from V and 7 from J, leaving 17 bases between them. Germline assignment: CDR1 SGDLS and CDR2 YYNGEE. This CDR3 spans 17 amino acids. The CDR3, as DNA: TGTGCCAGCAGCGTAGGACCCACAGTCACTGAAAATTCACCCCTCCACTTT. This gives the protein CASSVGPTVTENSPLHF. Variable domain in full (rest from reference TRBV9 and TRBJ1-6): DSGVTQTPKHLITATGQRVTLRCSPRSGDLSVYWYQQSLDQGLQFLIQYYNGEERAKGNILERFSAQQFPDLHSELNLSSLELGDSALYFCASSVGPTVTENSPLHFGNGTRLTVT.

This sequence joins TRBV30 and TRBJ2-1; tentative D call: TRBD2 (5 bases). Germline CDR1 reads GTSNPN; CDR2 reads SVGIG (reference sequence). CDR3 length: 12 amino acids. Trimming removed 3 bases at V and 7 bases at J, with 10 bases between. The CDR3 loop is CAWSGVWNEQFF. CDR3 nucleotides: TGTGCCTGGAGCGGGGTCTGGAATGAGCAGTTCTTC.

The V call is TRBV15, the J call TRBJ2-1; 8 bases fit TRBD1. Germline trimming cut 5 bases from V and 7 bases from J; bases unmatched to any gene: 10. The CDR3 sequence is 15 residues long. The germline V gene has CDR1 LNHNV and CDR2 YYDKDF (reference sequence). This CDR3 reads CATSSSRGLSNEQFF. In DNA form, the CDR3 reads TGTGCCACCAGCTCATCCAGGGGGCTAAGTAATGAGCAGTTCTTC.

This clone was picked up one time. The chain links TRBV4-1 to TRBJ1-5; D perhaps matches TRBD1 (5 bases). The CDR3 has 19 amino acids. Germline V lookup: CDR1 MGHRA, CDR2 YSYEKL. With 0 bases removed from V and 0 bases from J, the gap between germline ends came to 18 bases. CDR3 nucleotide sequence: TGCGCCAGCAGCCAAGATAGGGACGCAGCCGGCTATAGCAATCAGCCCCAGCATTTT. Translated: CASSQDRDAAGYSNQPQHF.

The V call is TRBV30, the J call TRBJ2-5; 7 bases agree with TRBD2. Unmatched junction bases numbered 11, after V lost 3 bases and J lost 4 bases. The CDR3 loop spans 15 amino acids. CDR1 and CDR2 (germline): GTSNPN, SVGIG (reference sequence). The DNA for the CDR3 is TGTGCCTGGAGGCTCAACCCATGGGGGGGAGAGACCCAGTACTTC. It is translated as CAWRLNPWGGETQYF.

This clone was found a few times. The rearrangement links TRBV7-2 to TRBJ1-4, with D perhaps TRBD1 (6 bases). This CDR3 spans 13 amino acids. The V gene's germline CDR1 is SGHTA and CDR2 FQGNSA. V lost 0 bases, J lost 7 bases, and 6 bases lay in between. CDR3 protein: CASSLAGAEKLFF. For the CDR3, the DNA is TGTGCCAGCAGCTTAGCGGGGGCTGAAAAACTGTTTTTT.

This chain uses TRBV7-9 with TRBJ2-7, with D perhaps matching TRBD2 (5 bases). The germline V gene has CDR1 SEHNR and CDR2 FQNEAQ (reference sequence). The CDR3 consists of 15 residues. Trimming cost V 5 bases and J 4 bases, with 18 bases left between them. The CDR3, as DNA: TGTGCCAGCAGCCTCCCGGACGGAGGTACTTACGAGCAGTACTTC. Amino acid sequence: CASSLPDGGTYEQYF.

The chain is built from TRBV5-4 and TRBJ1-1, with a tentative D call TRBD1 (6 bases). Trimming pared 0 bases from V and 4 bases from J, leaving 13 bases between. The germline CDR1 and CDR2 sequences are SGHNT and YYREEE (reference sequence). The length of the CDR3 is 15 residues. The CDR3 protein is CASSLVGTTFTEAFF. CDR3 nucleotides: TGTGCCAGCAGCTTGGTTGGGACAACCTTCACTGAAGCTTTCTTT.

The gene calls are TRBV2 and TRBJ1-1; 7 bases agree with TRBD1. Germline CDR1 reads SNHLY; CDR2 reads FYNNEI. The CDR3 runs to 13 residues. V dropped 4 bases and J dropped 4; count of bases not matched to a gene: 3. In nucleotides, the CDR3 is TGTGCCAGCAGTGGACAGGGAACCACTGAAGCTTTCTTT. Encoded protein: CASSGQGTTEAFF.

Points on this clone: One junction end does not reproduce the germline sequence, and a read error may be involved. The genes are TRBV7-2 and TRBJ2-7, with TRBD1 identical over 8 bases. The CDR3 runs to 15 residues. Germline CDR1 reads SGHTA; CDR2 reads FQGNSA. CDR3 coding DNA: TGTGCCAACAGCTTAAGGGGGACAGGCCCCTCCGAGCAGTACTTC. Amino acids: CANSLRGTGPSEQYF.

The J gene is TRBJ1-4, the V gene TRBV6-1, with D maybe TRBD1 (6 bases). CDR3 length: 17 residues. The V end lost 2 bases, the J end lost 3 bases, and 16 bases lay between the germline ends. Germline V gene lookup returns CDR1 MNHNS and CDR2 SASEGT. The CDR3 reads CASSELGQGMANEKLFF. CDR3 DNA sequence: TGTGCCAGCAGTGAACTGGGGCAGGGGATGGCTAATGAAAAACTGTTTTTT.

This chain connects TRBV4-3 to TRBJ1-6, with D unclear. This CDR3 comprises 16 residues. CDR1 LGHNA and CDR2 YSLEER come from the germline V gene. V gave up 2 bases and J gave up 7 bases, with 15 bases separating them. CDR3 amino acids: CASSQFPGQDNSPLHF. In nucleotides, the CDR3 is TGCGCCAGCAGCCAATTTCCCGGTCAGGACAATTCACCCCTCCACTTT.

This clone occurred a few times. The chain has TRBV23-1 and TRBJ1-6; the match to TRBD1 covers 7 bases. TRBV23-1 is noted as an ORF with a role that remains uncertain. The CDR3 is made up of 16 amino acids. Losses at the gene ends were 3 bases for V and 4 bases for J; bases not matched to a gene: 6. The CDR3 DNA follows: TGCGCCAGCAGTCACACTCCGGGACAGTATAATTCACCCCTCCACTTT. Its translation: CASSHTPGQYNSPLHF.

The V call is TRBV13, the J call TRBJ2-4; D uncertain. The CDR3 has 16 residues. The germline V gene has CDR1 PRHDT and CDR2 FYEKMQ (reference sequence). V lost 0 bases and J 0 bases, leaving 9 bases between the germline ends. CDR3 DNA: TGTGCCAGCAGCTTAGGCCTCGGTATAGCCAAAAACATTCAGTACTTC. Protein: CASSLGLGIAKNIQYF.

This clone was found a few times. The chain uses TRBV29-1 and TRBJ2-1; D is unclear. This CDR3 is 10 amino acids long. V was shortened by 3 bases and J by 8 bases, with 5 bases between the two germline ends. Per the germline V gene, CDR1 is SQVTM and CDR2 is ANQGSEA. The CDR3 region is CSVDDYEQFF. Written as DNA, the CDR3 is TGCAGCGTTGATGACTATGAGCAGTTCTTC.

The chain has TRBV29-1 and TRBJ1-2, with 9 bases matching TRBD1. J was trimmed by 7 bases and V by 6 bases; bases with no gene match: 9. CDR1 is SQVTM and CDR2 is ANQGSEA in the germline V gene. The CDR3 covers 13 residues. In nucleotides, the CDR3 is TGCAGCGTCGACAACGGACAGGGGTTTGGCTACACCTTC. This gives the protein CSVDNGQGFGYTF.

This chain's CDR3 is CASSLANGDGYTF. Here the CDR3 DNA reads TGTGCCAGCAGCTTGGCCAACGGGGATGGCTACACCTTC. This chain joins TRBV5-6 and TRBJ1-2; D ambiguous. From germline, CDR1 is SGHDT and CDR2 YYEEEE. The CDR3 totals 13 residues. Trimming cost V 0 bases and J 6 bases, with 9 bases left between them.

This clone was found once. CDR3 nucleotide sequence: TGTGCCTGGAGTCTGACCCCGGAGACCCAGTACTTC. The encoded protein is CAWSLTPETQYF. V is TRBV30 and J is TRBJ2-5; D unresolved. The germline gives CDR1 GTSNPN, CDR2 SVGIG (reference sequence). V dropped 2 bases and J dropped 5 bases, with 9 bases sitting between them. CDR3 size: 12 residues.

This chain uses TRBV7-8 with TRBJ2-7; perhaps TRBD1 as D (5 bases). CDR1 is SGHVS, CDR2 FQNEAQ, per germline. The CDR3 contains 14 residues. V lost 3 bases, J lost 3 bases, and 12 bases lay in between. In DNA form, the CDR3 reads TGTGCCAGCAGCTTGTCGGACACGTACTACGAGCAGTACTTC. Amino acids: CASSLSDTYYEQYF.

The chain couples TRBV30 to TRBJ2-7, with a possible D match to TRBD1 (5 bases). V shed 0 bases and J shed 4 bases, with 22 bases lying between them. The CDR3 covers 17 residues. The germline CDR1 and CDR2 sequences are GTSNPN and SVGIG (reference sequence). The CDR3 protein is CAWSVRMAGPMVYEQYF. As DNA, the CDR3 is TGTGCCTGGAGTGTACGGATGGCAGGGCCAATGGTATACGAGCAGTACTTC.

Concerning this clone: Other nucleotide sequences in the sample specify the same CDR3. The V call is TRBV29-1, the J call TRBJ2-7, with a possible D match to TRBD2 (5 bases). Per germline, CDR1 SQVTM and CDR2 ANQGSEA. Trimming took 6 bases from V and 2 from J, leaving 8 bases between them. The CDR3 spans 11 residues. In DNA form, the CDR3 reads TGCAGCGTAGGGCGGGCCTACGAGCAGTACTTC. Translated, it gives CSVGRAYEQYF.

The J gene is TRBJ2-5, the V gene TRBV5-1; possibly TRBD2 for D (6 bases). There are 15 residues in the CDR3. Trimming cost V 5 bases and J 3 bases, with 17 bases left between them. Germline CDR1 is SGHRS and CDR2 is YFSETQ. In DNA, the CDR3 is TGCGCCAGCAGGCCCCCGGGACTGGCAAAAGAGACCCAGTACTTC. It specifies CASRPPGLAKETQYF. Full variable domain (rest looked up from reference TRBV5-1 and TRBJ2-5): KAGVTQTPRYLIKTRGQQVTLSCSPISGHRSVSWYQQTPGQGLQFLFEYFSETQRNKGNFPGRFSGRQFSNSRSEMNVSTLELGDSALYLCASRPPGLAKETQYFGPGTRLLVL.

This clone was found once. V is TRBV6-5 and J is TRBJ1-2; TRBD1 matches at 9 bases. Germline V CDR1 and CDR2: MNHEY, SVGAGI. Unmatched junction bases numbered 10, after V lost 6 bases and J lost 8 bases. The CDR3 sequence is 14 residues long. The CDR3 DNA is TGTGCCAGCAGAGTACCGGGACAGGGCTCCGGCTACACCTTC. Residues: CASRVPGQGSGYTF.

This clone has only a few counts. V usage is TRBV5-1 and J usage is TRBJ2-3; D may correspond to TRBD1 or TRBD2 (5 bases each). Looked up from germline, CDR1 is SGHRS and CDR2 is YFSETQ. The CDR3 runs to 13 residues. V shed 2 bases and J shed 6 bases, with 10 bases lying between them. CDR3 residues: CASSLPGPDTQYF. The CDR3 DNA reads as TGCGCCAGCAGCTTACCGGGACCGGATACGCAGTATTTT.

This chain joins TRBV6-6 and TRBJ2-7, with D uncertain. Looked up from germline, CDR1 is MNHNY and CDR2 is SVGAGI (reference sequence). The CDR3 has 13 residues. V was cut by 0 bases and J by 4 bases, with 7 bases left in between. The CDR3 protein is CASSYSGVYEQYF. CDR3 in DNA: TGTGCCAGCAGTTACTCCGGAGTTTACGAGCAGTACTTC.

This rearrangement joins TRBV30 to TRBJ2-2; perhaps D is TRBD1 or TRBD2 (6 bases each). V was clipped by 3 bases and J by 6 bases, with 11 bases between them. The germline V gene encodes CDR1 GTSNPN and CDR2 SVGIG (reference sequence). CDR3 size: 13 residues. This CDR3 is CAWSGGPPGELFF. CDR3 nucleotides: TGTGCCTGGAGCGGGGGCCCCCCCGGGGAGCTGTTTTTT.

V usage is TRBV30 and J usage is TRBJ2-5, with 11 bases matching TRBD1. The CDR3 totals 15 residues. The germline gives CDR1 GTSNPN, CDR2 SVGIG (reference sequence). V lost 0 bases and J lost 5; bases outside the gene matches: 5. CDR3 sequence: CAWSVRTGGAETQYF. The CDR3, as DNA: TGTGCCTGGAGTGTTCGGACAGGGGGCGCGGAGACCCAGTACTTC.

This clone showed up just a few times. The chain has TRBV29-1 and TRBJ2-5, with 7 nucleotides matching TRBD2. V lost 6 bases to trimming and J lost 10 bases; unmatched junction nucleotides: 2. Per germline, CDR1 SQVTM and CDR2 ANQGSEA. The CDR3 is 9 amino acids. The CDR3 sequence: CSVGGSQYF. In nucleotides, the CDR3 is TGCAGCGTGGGAGGGAGCCAGTACTTC.

This chain connects TRBV30 to TRBJ2-7; the D call may be TRBD1 or TRBD2 (5 bases each). CDR3 size: 16 residues. Germline lookup yields CDR1 GTSNPN and CDR2 SVGIG (reference sequence). V was clipped by 3 bases and J by 0 bases, with 18 bases between them. CDR3 region: CAWSGARGTSSYEQYF. Here the CDR3 DNA reads TGTGCCTGGAGCGGGGCCCGAGGGACCAGCTCCTACGAGCAGTACTTC.

The chain has TRBV25-1 and TRBJ1-1, with 9 bases identical to TRBD1. Germline CDR1 MGHDK, CDR2 SYGVNS. The CDR3 extends over 13 amino acids. Trimming at V came to 3 bases and at J to 5 bases, leaving 1 base not matched to a gene. The CDR3 sequence: CASSDGQGTEAFF. The DNA of the CDR3 is TGTGCCAGCAGTGATGGACAGGGGACTGAAGCTTTCTTT.